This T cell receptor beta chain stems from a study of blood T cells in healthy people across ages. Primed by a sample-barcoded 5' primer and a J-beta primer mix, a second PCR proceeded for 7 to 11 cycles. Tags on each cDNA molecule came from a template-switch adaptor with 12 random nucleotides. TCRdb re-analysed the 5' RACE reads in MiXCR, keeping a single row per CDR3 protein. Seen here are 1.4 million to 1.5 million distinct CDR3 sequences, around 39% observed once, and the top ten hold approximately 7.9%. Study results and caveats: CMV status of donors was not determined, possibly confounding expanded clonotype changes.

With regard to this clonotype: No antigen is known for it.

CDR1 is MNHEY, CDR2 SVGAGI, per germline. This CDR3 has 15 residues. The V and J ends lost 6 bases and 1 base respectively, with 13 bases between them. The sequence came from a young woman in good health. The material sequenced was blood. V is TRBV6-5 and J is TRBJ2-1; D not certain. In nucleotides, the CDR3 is TGTGCCAGCAGGCGCACGCTCGGTTCCTACAATGAGCAGTTCTTC. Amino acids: CASRRTLGSYNEQFF.